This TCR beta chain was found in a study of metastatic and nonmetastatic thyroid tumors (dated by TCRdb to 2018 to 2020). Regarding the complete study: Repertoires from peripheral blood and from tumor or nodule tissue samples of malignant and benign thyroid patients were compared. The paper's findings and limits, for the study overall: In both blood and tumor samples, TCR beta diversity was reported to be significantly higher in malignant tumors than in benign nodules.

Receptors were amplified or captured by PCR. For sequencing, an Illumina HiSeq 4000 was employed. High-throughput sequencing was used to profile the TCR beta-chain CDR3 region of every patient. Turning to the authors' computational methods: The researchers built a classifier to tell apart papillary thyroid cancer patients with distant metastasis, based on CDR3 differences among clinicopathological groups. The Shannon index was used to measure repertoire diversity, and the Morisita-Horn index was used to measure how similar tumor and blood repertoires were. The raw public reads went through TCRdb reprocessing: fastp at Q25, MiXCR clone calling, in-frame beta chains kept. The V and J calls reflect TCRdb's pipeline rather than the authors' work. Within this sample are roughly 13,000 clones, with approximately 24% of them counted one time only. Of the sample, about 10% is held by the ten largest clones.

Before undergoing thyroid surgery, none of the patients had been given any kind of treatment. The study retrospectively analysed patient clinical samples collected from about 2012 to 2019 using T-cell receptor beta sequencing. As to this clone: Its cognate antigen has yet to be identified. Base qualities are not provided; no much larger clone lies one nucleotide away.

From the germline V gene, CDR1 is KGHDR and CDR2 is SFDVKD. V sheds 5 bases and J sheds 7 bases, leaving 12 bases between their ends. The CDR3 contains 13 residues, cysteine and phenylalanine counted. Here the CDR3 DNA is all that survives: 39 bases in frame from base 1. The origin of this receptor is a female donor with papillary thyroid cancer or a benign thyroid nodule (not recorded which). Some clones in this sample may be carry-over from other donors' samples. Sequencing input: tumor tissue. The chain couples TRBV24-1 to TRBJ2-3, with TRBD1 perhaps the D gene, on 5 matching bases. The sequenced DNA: TGTGCCACCAGTGCGACAGAACGAAATACGCAGTATTTT. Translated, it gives CATSATERNTQYF.